This passage covers 24 T cell receptor beta chains from one sample sequenced in a study of CD8 T cells in Susac syndrome. Random hexamers were used to reverse transcribe roughly 0.5 to 1 ug of RNA. Using its own MiXCR run on the immunoSEQ multiplex PCR reads, TCRdb lists one record per CDR3 protein. In the table there are about 210,000 distinct CDR3 sequences, 94% of which are singletons. The sequencing input was CD4+ T cells from PBMCs. These receptors originate from a human donor with Susac syndrome.

The rearrangement joins TRBV4-3 to TRBJ2-3; D is perhaps TRBD1 or TRBD2 (6 bases each). With 0 bases removed from V and 3 bases from J, the gap between germline ends came to 10 bases. The CDR3 length is 15 residues. The germline V gene encodes CDR1 LGHNA and CDR2 YSLEER. The CDR3 region has the DNA TGCGCCAGCAGCCAAGATACGGGGGCGACAGATACGCAGTATTTT. It is translated as CASSQDTGATDTQYF.

The V gene is TRBV5-5, the J gene TRBJ2-5, with TRBD1 matching 9 bases. The CDR3 totals 16 residues. Per germline, CDR1 SGHKS and CDR2 YYEKEE (reference sequence). J was trimmed by 5 bases and V by 2 bases; bases with no gene match: 10. CDR3 sequence (DNA): TGTGCCAGCAGCTTCACCGGGACAGGGCTGGGGGAGACCCAGTACTTC. It specifies CASSFTGTGLGETQYF.

This sequence joins TRBV20-1 and TRBJ2-7; D might be TRBD1 or TRBD2, each matching 5 bases. This CDR3 contains 13 residues. V shed 0 bases and J shed 7 bases, with 13 bases lying between them. CDR1 and CDR2 (germline): DFQATT, SNEGSKA (reference sequence). CDR3 DNA sequence: TGCAGTGCTAGAGATCGGGGACGCGGGGAGCAGTACTTC. Its protein is CSARDRGRGEQYF.

The gene calls are TRBV30 and TRBJ2-4; TRBD2 matches at 7 bases. The length of the CDR3 is 13 residues. The V gene's germline CDR1 is GTSNPN and CDR2 SVGIG (reference sequence). The J segment lost 11 bases and the V segment lost 2 bases, leaving 9 bases of the junction unmatched. The CDR3 reads CAWSPGPGRVQYF. The CDR3 nucleotides read TGTGCCTGGAGTCCCGGACCGGGGAGGGTTCAGTACTTC.

This chain connects TRBV3-1 to TRBJ1-2, with 7 bases matching TRBD1. Germline values: CDR1 LGHDT, CDR2 YNNKEL (reference sequence). V was clipped by 3 bases and J by 8 bases; unmatched bases: 6. There are 13 residues in the CDR3. The CDR3 is CASSHTGERGYTF. DNA for the CDR3: TGTGCCAGCAGCCACACAGGGGAGAGGGGCTACACCTTC.

This chain joins TRBV6-5 and TRBJ2-7; D might be TRBD1 (6 bases). Germline CDR1 reads MNHEY; CDR2 reads SVGAGI. V gave up 0 bases and J gave up 4 bases, with 13 bases separating them. This CDR3 is 15 amino acids long. CDR3 coding DNA: TGTGCCAGCAGTTACTCGACAGGACAGATATACGAGCAGTACTTC. It codes for CASSYSTGQIYEQYF.

The V call is TRBV20-1, the J call TRBJ1-4; D gene ambiguous. Germline V gene sequence: CDR1 DFQATT, CDR2 SNEGSKA (reference sequence). The CDR3 loop spans 12 amino acids. Deletions cut 7 bases from V and 4 bases from J, with 10 bases between. For the CDR3, the DNA is TGCAGTGTTGGGCAAGATAATGAAAAACTGTTTTTT. Translated, it gives CSVGQDNEKLFF.

This rearrangement joins TRBV7-3 to TRBJ1-3; D unclear. CDR1 is SGHTA and CDR2 is FQGTGA in the germline V gene. This CDR3 comprises 15 residues. V gave up 1 base and J gave up 2 bases, with 9 bases separating them. CDR3: CASSLSTQTGNTIYF. For the CDR3, the DNA is TGTGCCAGCAGCTTAAGCACTCAGACTGGAAACACCATATATTTT.

V gene TRBV18 combines with J gene TRBJ2-1; tentatively, D is TRBD2 (6 bases). CDR3 length equals 11 residues. Trimming took 9 bases from V and 8 from J, leaving 11 bases between them. The germline CDR1 and CDR2 sequences are KGHSH and LQKENI. CDR3 residues: CASLTRDEQFF. CDR3 coding DNA: TGTGCCAGTCTGACTAGGGATGAGCAGTTCTTC.

The chain combines TRBV20-1 with TRBJ1-2, with D unclear. Germline CDR1 and CDR2: DFQATT and SNEGSKA (reference sequence). The CDR3 is 11 residues long. The ends were cut back, 0 bases at V and 13 bases at J, with 12 bases in the middle. CDR3 in DNA: TGCAGTGCTAGAGACCTACCCCTGAGCACCTTC. Protein: CSARDLPLSTF.

The V call is TRBV6-2 or TRBV6-3, the J call TRBJ1-6, with D unresolved. Germline CDR1 MNHEY, CDR2 SVGEGT. V shed 5 bases and J shed 0 bases, with 17 bases lying between them. CDR3 length: 18 amino acids. CDR3 amino acids: CASSPSFWEASYNSPLHF. The DNA of the CDR3 is TGTGCCAGCAGTCCTTCGTTCTGGGAGGCCTCCTATAATTCACCCCTCCACTTT.

The rearrangement links TRBV4-3 to TRBJ1-1; a weak D match, TRBD1 (6 bases). CDR1 is LGHNA and CDR2 is YSLEER in the germline V gene. V was shortened by 0 bases and J by 3 bases, with 14 bases between the two germline ends. The CDR3 is 16 residues long. CDR3 loop: CASSQDSYKGDTEAFF. CDR3 sequence (DNA): TGCGCCAGCAGCCAAGATTCGTATAAGGGGGACACTGAAGCTTTCTTT.

This sequence joins TRBV12-3 or TRBV12-4 and TRBJ1-6, with TRBD1 matching over 7 bases. The CDR3 loop spans 14 amino acids. V was pared by 6 bases and J by 5 bases, with 4 bases of the junction left unmatched. This chain's CDR3 is CASRQGQNNSPLHF. The DNA of the CDR3 is TGTGCCAGCAGACAGGGACAGAATAATTCACCCCTCCACTTT.

The CDR3 nucleotides are TGTGCCACCCGGAGAGGCGAAGAAGCTTTCTTT. Translated, it gives CATRRGEEAFF. The chain couples TRBV24-1 to TRBJ1-1; unclear D gene. The CDR3 has 11 residues. The germline V gene encodes CDR1 KGHDR and CDR2 SFDVKD. The V and J ends lost 9 bases and 8 bases respectively, with 12 bases between them.

This clonotype appeared a single time. The rearrangement links TRBV19 to TRBJ2-7, with a weak D call TRBD1 (6 bases). Germline loops: CDR1 LNHDA, CDR2 SQIVND (reference sequence). The CDR3 loop spans 12 amino acids. Trimming removed 6 bases from V and 5 bases from J, with 11 bases in between. The CDR3 region is CASSTGIDEQYF. As DNA, the CDR3 is TGTGCCAGTAGCACAGGGATCGACGAGCAGTACTTC.

The CDR3 nucleotides are TGCGCCAGCAGCCAAGGGGGTCGCAATCAGCCCCAGCATTTT. Residues: CASSQGGRNQPQHF. The V and J genes are TRBV5-1 and TRBJ1-5; D may be TRBD1 (6 bases). The CDR3 runs to 14 residues. Per the germline V gene, CDR1 is SGHRS and CDR2 is YFSETQ. The V and J ends lost 4 bases and 2 bases respectively, with 10 bases between them.

The chain is built from TRBV24-1 and TRBJ1-5; D is perhaps TRBD1 (6 bases). Trimming took off 7 bases at V and 7 bases at J, with 13 bases between the two ends. CDR1 and CDR2 (germline): KGHDR, SFDVKD. This CDR3 is 13 amino acids long. CDR3 bases: TGTGCCACCAGCCACAGGGCCCAGCAGCCCCAGCATTTT. Its translation is CATSHRAQQPQHF.

This clonotype has just one count. The chain recombines TRBV3-1 with TRBJ2-1; no clear D gene. With 1 base removed from V and 3 bases from J, the gap between germline ends came to 13 bases. CDR3 length: 16 amino acids. Per the germline V gene, CDR1 is LGHDT and CDR2 is YNNKEL (reference sequence). DNA of the CDR3: TGTGCCAGCAGCCAAGGTCTTAATCGGGTCTACAATGAGCAGTTCTTC. This gives the protein CASSQGLNRVYNEQFF.

This sequence joins TRBV5-4 and TRBJ2-6; perhaps TRBD2 as D (5 bases). The CDR3 has 19 amino acids. Germline CDR1 is SGHNT and CDR2 is YYREEE (reference sequence). V was shortened by 0 bases and J by 4 bases, with 20 bases between the two germline ends. The CDR3 sequence: CASSLGTGNRFIGANVLTF. Here the CDR3 DNA reads TGTGCCAGCAGCTTGGGTACGGGAAACCGGTTCATCGGGGCCAACGTCCTGACTTTC.

V and J are TRBV3-1 and TRBJ2-5; no clear D gene. The germline gives CDR1 LGHDT, CDR2 YNNKEL (reference sequence). The CDR3 is 14 amino acids. With 1 base removed from V and 4 bases from J, the gap between germline ends came to 10 bases. CDR3 region: CASSQGWLSETQYF. In nucleotides, the CDR3 is TGTGCCAGCAGCCAAGGGTGGCTTTCAGAGACCCAGTACTTC.

The rearrangement uses TRBV3-1 and TRBJ1-5; D ambiguous. Between the trimmed V and J ends, which lost 0 bases and 7 bases, there was a span of 13 bases. CDR3 length: 15 amino acids. Germline values: CDR1 LGHDT, CDR2 YNNKEL (reference sequence). The CDR3: CASSQDRTGGQPQHF. DNA of the CDR3: TGTGCCAGCAGCCAAGATCGCACCGGAGGCCAGCCCCAGCATTTT.

The CDR3 nucleotides read TGCGCCAGCAGCCAAGTACGGGACGAAGGCTACACCTTC. Translation gives CASSQVRDEGYTF. This sequence joins TRBV4-1 and TRBJ1-2, with D possibly TRBD1 on 5 matching bases. Germline V gene sequence: CDR1 MGHRA, CDR2 YSYEKL. V was cut by 1 base and J by 8 bases, with 11 bases left in between. The CDR3 runs 13 residues.

The V call is TRBV28, the J call TRBJ2-5; TRBD1 might be the D (6 bases). Germline loops: CDR1 MDHEN, CDR2 SYDVKM. CDR3 size: 13 residues. Deletions cut 7 bases from V and 2 bases from J, with 11 bases between. This CDR3 is CASTRGGQETQYF. The CDR3 DNA reads as TGTGCCAGCACCCGAGGGGGACAAGAGACCCAGTACTTC. Supplemented by reference TRBV28 and TRBJ2-5, the full variable domain reads DVKVTQSSRYLVKRTGEKVFLECVQDMDHENMFWYRQDPGLGLRLIYFSYDVKMKEKGDIPEGYSVSREKKERFSLILESASTNQTSMYLCASTRGGQETQYFGPGTRLLVL.

V usage is TRBV18 and J usage is TRBJ1-2, with TRBD1 matching over 9 bases. This CDR3 spans 16 amino acids. J lost 5 bases, V lost 3 bases, and 10 bases had no gene match. CDR1 is KGHSH, CDR2 LQKENI, per germline. CDR3 residues: CASSPYSGTGTYGYTF. CDR3 in DNA: TGTGCCAGCTCACCTTATTCCGGGACAGGGACGTATGGCTACACCTTC.